Each of the 29 T cell receptor beta chains below was sequenced from the same sample in a study of blood T cell repertoires in COVID-19. The repertoire was sequenced with immunoSEQ multiplex PCR; TCRdb's copy has only in-frame clones and lacks some. The sample gives about 200,000 clones, 80% to 90% of which show up once; 9.7% is in the top ten. The specimen sequenced was peripheral blood. These receptors all stem from a man between 45 and 60 years old with active or convalescent COVID-19.

This clone was recorded only once. The CDR3 protein is CASSSGGSYEQYV. The CDR3 DNA follows: TGTGCCAGCAGCTCCGGGGGCTCCTACGAGCAGTACGTC. The rearrangement joins TRBV11-2 to TRBJ2-7; possible D gene TRBD2, 6 bases. The CDR3 is made up of 13 amino acids. The V end was cut by 4 bases, the J end by 0 bases, with 7 bases between. CDR1 SGHAT and CDR2 FQNNGV come from the germline V gene.

The chain couples TRBV12-2 to TRBJ2-7; the table's D call TRBD1 went unverified against the DNA. TRBV12-2 is a pseudogene. This CDR3 has 13 residues. The CDR3 DNA sequence: TGTGCAAGTCGCCCCGGGACATTTTACGAGCAGTACGTC. Its translation: CASRPGTFYEQYV.

To note about this clone: This sample includes further DNA sequences coding for the same CDR3. The J gene is TRBJ1-5, the V gene TRBV12-3 or TRBV12-4, with a possible D match to TRBD1 (6 bases). Trimming removed 2 bases from V and 4 bases from J, with 6 bases in between. This CDR3 has 13 residues. CDR3 protein: CASSLQGNQPQHF. Here the CDR3 DNA reads TGTGCCAGCAGTTTACAGGGGAATCAGCCCCAGCATTTT.

The chain combines TRBV2 with TRBJ1-5; 9 positions match TRBD1. V shed 6 bases, J shed 4 bases, and the junction held 10 bases outside the gene matches. This CDR3 region has 16 residues. Germline loops: CDR1 SNHLY, CDR2 FYNNEI. The CDR3 DNA reads TGTGCCAGCAGCCGGCTCGGGGACAGGGCAAATCAGCCCCAGCATTTT. Its protein product is CASSRLGDRANQPQHF.

CDR3 loop: CASSLRAGAQYF. Here the CDR3 DNA reads TGTGCCAGCAGCTTACGGGCGGGAGCCCAGTACTTC. The rearrangement uses TRBV7-9 and TRBJ2-7, with 7 bases identical to TRBD2. The CDR3 sequence is 12 residues long. V lost 2 bases and J lost 10; bases outside the gene matches: 5. Germline V gives CDR1 SEHNR, CDR2 FQNEAQ (reference sequence).

The V gene is TRBV7-8, the J gene TRBJ1-5; 7 nucleotides align to TRBD1. Germline V gene sequence: CDR1 SGHVS, CDR2 FQNEAQ. Unmatched junction bases numbered 7, after V lost 5 bases and J lost 0 bases. This CDR3 has 16 residues. The CDR3 DNA follows: TGTGCCAGCAGCCCGGAGGGACAGTCTAGCAATCAGCCCCAGCATTTT. Amino acids: CASSPEGQSSNQPQHF.

The chain has TRBV14 and TRBJ1-1; D is unresolved. V lost 1 base and J lost 1, with 4 bases in between. CDR3 length: 13 amino acids. Germline V gives CDR1 SGHDN, CDR2 FVKESK. CDR3 sequence reads: CASSQGENTEAFF. The DNA of the CDR3 is TGTGCCAGCAGCCAAGGAGAGAACACTGAAGCTTTCTTT.

The genes are TRBV20-1 and TRBJ1-1; a possible D gene is TRBD1 (5 bases). This CDR3 contains 14 residues. Deletions cut 3 bases from V and 0 bases from J, with 11 bases between. The germline V gene has CDR1 DFQATT and CDR2 SNEGSKA (reference sequence). CDR3 loop: CSASGAGLNTEAFF. The CDR3 nucleotides read TGCAGTGCTAGTGGGGCAGGGCTGAACACTGAAGCTTTCTTT.

J is TRBJ1-1 and V is TRBV5-1, with D possibly TRBD1 on 6 matching bases. This CDR3 has 13 amino acids. Germline V CDR1 and CDR2: SGHRS, YFSETQ. Between the trimmed V and J ends, which lost 3 bases and 3 bases, there was a span of 9 bases. The CDR3: CASSWKGDTEAFF. The CDR3 DNA reads TGCGCCAGCAGCTGGAAGGGGGACACTGAAGCTTTCTTT.

V usage is TRBV29-1 and J usage is TRBJ2-1; 9 nucleotides line up with TRBD1. The germline CDR1 and CDR2 sequences are SQVTM and ANQGSEA. The CDR3 runs to 13 residues. After removal of 7 bases from V and 4 bases from J, the junction contained 5 bases not matched to a gene. The CDR3 nucleotides are TGCAGCGCTGGACAGGGGACTTACAATGAGCAGTTCTTC. Protein product: CSAGQGTYNEQFF.

In its sample, this clone was seen once. V usage is TRBV15 and J usage is TRBJ2-7; tentatively, D is TRBD1 (6 bases). This CDR3 is 14 amino acids long. V was shortened by 3 bases and J by 4 bases, with 13 bases between the two germline ends. Looked up from germline, CDR1 is LNHNV and CDR2 is YYDKDF (reference sequence). The CDR3 sequence: CATSSLGQPYEQYF. CDR3 nucleotide sequence: TGTGCCACCAGCAGTTTGGGACAACCTTACGAGCAGTACTTC.

V and J are TRBV2 and TRBJ1-2, with a weak D call TRBD1 (5 bases). The V gene's germline CDR1 is SNHLY and CDR2 FYNNEI. The CDR3 spans 12 residues. Trimming removed 6 bases from V and 4 bases from J, with 9 bases in between. This CDR3 reads CASSLTAYGYTF. The CDR3 DNA is TGTGCCAGCAGCCTGACAGCCTATGGCTACACCTTC.

This clone has a single count. CDR3 coding DNA: TGTGCCAGCAGTTACTCGACTAGCGGGAGATACGAGCAGTACTTC. This codes for CASSYSTSGRYEQYF. V usage is TRBV6-5 and J usage is TRBJ2-7; 12 nucleotides agree with TRBD2. The CDR3 totals 15 residues. CDR1 and CDR2 (germline): MNHEY, SVGAGI. Unmatched junction bases numbered 1, after V lost 0 bases and J lost 4 bases.

CDR3 loop: CASSPPGTGNYGYTF. DNA for the CDR3: TGTGCCAGCTCACCACCCGGGACAGGGAACTATGGCTACACCTTC. The V and J genes are TRBV18 and TRBJ1-2, with TRBD1 matching 9 bases. J was trimmed by 2 bases and V by 0 bases; bases with no gene match: 1. Germline V gives CDR1 KGHSH, CDR2 LQKENI. The CDR3 sequence is 15 residues long.

This chain links TRBV28 with TRBJ1-1; the D is unclear. CDR3 size: 13 residues. The germline gives CDR1 MDHEN, CDR2 SYDVKM. The V gene lost 6 bases and the J gene lost 5 bases, with 13 bases spanning the gap. The CDR3 bases are TGTGCCAGCAGACGTCGCCAGGATACTGAAGCTTTCTTT. Translation: CASRRRQDTEAFF.

This chain uses TRBV11-2 with TRBJ2-1; 10 bases match TRBD1. The V gene end was trimmed by 1 base and the J gene end by 2 bases; junction bases not matched to a gene: 5. The CDR3 sequence is 17 residues long. Germline V gene data show CDR1 as SGHAT and CDR2 as FQNNGV. CDR3 DNA sequence: TGTGCCAGCAGCTTAGCGGGGACAGGGGTGACCTACAATGAGCAGTTCTTC. It yields the protein CASSLAGTGVTYNEQFF.

This chain links TRBV9 with TRBJ2-1, with 10 nucleotides matching TRBD1. The CDR3 length is 15 residues. V gave up 1 base and J gave up 12 bases; unmatched junction bases: 10. CDR1 and CDR2 (germline): SGDLS, YYNGEE. CDR3 amino acids: CASSVTLTGGAGQFF. The DNA for the CDR3 is TGTGCCAGCAGCGTAACCTTGACAGGGGGCGCTGGGCAGTTCTTC.

The chain employs TRBV9 and TRBJ2-3; the match to TRBD2 covers 11 bases. Per the germline V gene, CDR1 is SGDLS and CDR2 is YYNGEE. The CDR3 runs 17 residues. V was clipped by 1 base and J by 1 base; unmatched bases: 5. CDR3: CASSVTPLAGGTDTQYF. In DNA, the CDR3 is TGTGCCAGCAGCGTAACCCCACTAGCGGGGGGCACAGATACGCAGTATTTT.

The V call is TRBV7-8, the J call TRBJ2-7, with D possibly TRBD1 on 7 matching bases. This CDR3 contains 15 residues. Trimming pared 2 bases from V and 3 bases from J, leaving 14 bases between. Germline-derived CDR1 and CDR2 are SGHVS and FQNEAQ. The chain's CDR3 is CASSLLGGQIYEQYF. For the CDR3, the DNA is TGTGCCAGCAGCTTATTGGGGGGACAGATCTACGAGCAGTACTTC.

Only a few counts were recorded for this clone. V is TRBV19 and J is TRBJ1-4; possible D gene TRBD1, 5 bases. Trimming pared 10 bases from V and 4 bases from J, leaving 13 bases between. Germline loops: CDR1 LNHDA, CDR2 SQIVND (reference sequence). There are 13 residues in the CDR3. The CDR3 nucleotides read TGTGCCACCACAGGAAGGGATAATGAAAAACTGTTTTTT. Residues: CATTGRDNEKLFF. Drawing the rest from reference TRBV19 and TRBJ1-4, the complete variable domain is DGGITQSPKYLFRKEGQNVTLSCEQNLNHDAMYWYRQDPGQGLRLIYYSQIVNDFQKGDIAEGYSVSREKKESFPLTVTSAQKNPTAFYLCATTGRDNEKLFFGSGTQLSVL.

V usage is TRBV9 and J usage is TRBJ2-2; D is possibly TRBD2 (5 bases). The CDR3 is made up of 13 amino acids. The germline V gene has CDR1 SGDLS and CDR2 YYNGEE. V lost 0 bases, J lost 8 bases, and 8 bases lay in between. The CDR3 DNA is TGTGCCAGCAGCGTAGACGGGGTGGGGGAGCTGTTTTTT. This codes for CASSVDGVGELFF.

The J gene is TRBJ2-7, the V gene TRBV3-1 (or the pseudogene TRBV3-2); D remains ambiguous. The CDR3 sequence is 18 residues long. Trimming removed 3 bases from V and 0 bases from J, with 21 bases in between. Germline V gene lookup returns CDR1 LGHDT and CDR2 YNNKEL (reference sequence). Here the CDR3 DNA reads TGTGCCAGCAGCCACGGAATTTATAGCCATACAAACTCCTACGAGCAGTACTTC. This encodes CASSHGIYSHTNSYEQYF.

The chain links TRBV4-3 to TRBJ1-2, with TRBD1 matching over 10 bases. The CDR3 contains 14 residues. V trimming: 1 base; J trimming: 6 bases; junction bases outside the gene matches: 2. Germline CDR1 LGHNA, CDR2 YSLEER. CDR3 in DNA: TGCGCCAGCAGCCAAGCCGGGACAGGGGATGGCTACACCTTC. Protein sequence: CASSQAGTGDGYTF.

This clone was seen just once. The V gene is TRBV5-1, the J gene TRBJ2-5; D possibly corresponds to TRBD2 (6 bases). Germline V CDR1 and CDR2: SGHRS, YFSETQ. The V and J ends lost 0 bases and 5 bases respectively, with 14 bases between them. This CDR3 is built from 15 residues. Here the CDR3 DNA reads TGCGCCAGCAGCTTGGGGGCGGACTATGAGGAGACCCAGTACTTC. Its protein product is CASSLGADYEETQYF. Using reference TRBV5-1 and TRBJ2-5 for the parts outside the CDR3, the full variable domain is KAGVTQTPRYLIKTRGQQVTLSCSPISGHRSVSWYQQTPGQGLQFLFEYFSETQRNKGNFPGRFSGRQFSNSRSEMNVSTLELGDSALYLCASSLGADYEETQYFGPGTRLLVL.

CDR3 region: CASSMPAGHYGYTF. CDR3 DNA: TGTGCCAGTAGTATGCCAGCAGGTCACTATGGCTACACCTTC. The chain couples TRBV19 to TRBJ1-2; D gene unclear. Germline CDR1 LNHDA, CDR2 SQIVND (reference sequence). This CDR3 is built from 14 residues. Trimming left V 3 bases short and J 3 bases short, with 11 bases between.

The chain employs TRBV5-4 and TRBJ2-7; 11 positions agree with TRBD2. Germline CDR1 and CDR2: SGHNT and YYREEE (reference sequence). The V segment lost 3 bases and the J segment 3 bases; nucleotides outside the gene matches: 8. The CDR3 is 16 residues long. The DNA for the CDR3 is TGTGCCAGCAGCTGGGGAACTAGCGGGAGTTTCTACGAGCAGTACTTC. Amino acid sequence: CASSWGTSGSFYEQYF.

V and J are TRBV5-1 and TRBJ1-3; TRBD1 might be the D (6 bases). Germline CDR1 SGHRS, CDR2 YFSETQ. Between the trimmed V and J ends, which lost 3 bases and 2 bases, there was a span of 9 bases. The CDR3 runs 14 residues. The CDR3 spells CASSSAGAGNTIYF. The CDR3 DNA reads as TGCGCCAGCAGCTCTGCAGGGGCTGGAAACACCATATATTTT.

This clone occurred a few times. Because the CDR3's place on the DNA is in doubt, the DNA is left out and the CDR3 is given as listed by TCRdb. This chain links TRBV21-1 with TRBJ1-3; TRBD1, as called in the table, went unchecked against the DNA. TRBV21-1 is marked as a pseudogene. The CDR3 comprises 21 residues, both ends counted. CDR3 amino acids: CASSLPPRDRGSVGSGNTIYF.

In its sample, this clone was seen a few times. The rearrangement joins TRBV5-1 to TRBJ2-7, with 14 bases matching TRBD2. Germline loops: CDR1 SGHRS, CDR2 YFSETQ. With 4 bases clipped from V and 4 bases from J, the junction kept 7 bases outside the gene matches. The CDR3 covers 16 residues. CDR3: CASSPGTSGSLYEQYF. CDR3 nucleotide sequence: TGCGCCAGCAGCCCGGGGACTAGCGGGAGTTTATACGAGCAGTACTTC.